What follows are 18 T cell receptor beta chains derived from one specimen sequenced in a study of blood T cell repertoires in COVID-19. TCRdb's table, derived via immunoSEQ multiplex PCR, lists solely in-frame clones and lacks some. The data contain roughly 45,000 clones, 83% of them singletons. The sample was peripheral blood. These TCRs come from a human donor in a cohort sampled during active COVID-19.

This clone was picked up a small number of times. This sequence joins TRBV3-1 (or the pseudogene TRBV3-2) and TRBJ1-2; 10 nucleotides line up with TRBD1. Trimming at V came to 0 bases and at J to 1 base, leaving 8 bases not matched to a gene. Per germline, CDR1 LGHDT and CDR2 YNNKEL (reference sequence). The CDR3 has 18 amino acids. The CDR3 protein is CASSQEAPGTGDNYGYTF. The CDR3 DNA follows: TGTGCCAGCAGCCAAGAAGCCCCCGGGACAGGGGATAACTATGGCTACACCTTC.

The V and J genes are TRBV7-2 and TRBJ1-2; D is possibly TRBD1 (6 bases). V dropped 0 bases and J dropped 4 bases, with 15 bases sitting between them. The CDR3 spans 16 residues. CDR1 is SGHTA and CDR2 is FQGNSA in the germline V gene. CDR3 sequence reads: CASSLARDNWGYGYTF. The DNA of the CDR3 is TGTGCCAGCAGCTTAGCCCGGGACAACTGGGGCTATGGCTACACCTTC.

This clone was observed a few times. The CDR3 region is CATSHPSGWDTEAFF. As DNA, the CDR3 is TGTGCCACCAGTCACCCCTCGGGGTGGGACACTGAAGCTTTCTTT. The V call is TRBV15, the J call TRBJ1-1; D ambiguous. Germline V gene lookup returns CDR1 LNHNV and CDR2 YYDKDF (reference sequence). The CDR3 length is 15 residues. The V end lost 6 bases, the J end lost 3 bases, and 17 bases lay between the germline ends.

The chain links TRBV13 to TRBJ2-5; D perhaps matches TRBD2 (6 bases). V lost 5 bases and J 2 bases, leaving 12 bases between the germline ends. This CDR3 comprises 14 residues. The germline CDR1 and CDR2 sequences are PRHDT and FYEKMQ (reference sequence). The CDR3 coding sequence is TGTGCCAGCAGCGCACTAGCCCGACAAGAGACCCAGTACTTC. Protein product: CASSALARQETQYF.

V is TRBV14 and J is TRBJ1-6; TRBD1 aligns across 9 bases. V dropped 1 base and J dropped 7; count of bases not matched to a gene: 5. The germline V gene has CDR1 SGHDN and CDR2 FVKESK. CDR3 length: 16 residues. The CDR3 here is CASSQVFGQGNSPLHF. CDR3 DNA: TGTGCCAGCAGCCAAGTCTTCGGACAGGGGAATTCACCCCTCCACTTT. The variable domain in full, with the rest retrieved from reference TRBV14 and TRBJ1-6, is EAGVTQFPSHSVIEKGQTVTLRCDPISGHDNLYWYRRVMGKEIKFLLHFVKESKQDESGMPNNRFLAERTGGTYSTLKVQPAELEDSGVYFCASSQVFGQGNSPLHFGNGTRLTVT.

The genes are TRBV6-6 and TRBJ2-7, with TRBD1 identical over 7 bases. Germline CDR1 and CDR2: MNHNY and SVGAGI (reference sequence). This CDR3 region has 13 residues. Germline trimming cut 6 bases from V and 5 bases from J; bases unmatched to any gene: 7. This CDR3 is CASSQGQTNEQYF. In DNA form, the CDR3 reads TGTGCCAGCAGCCAGGGACAGACTAACGAGCAGTACTTC.

In this sample, this clone turned up a few times. The chain carries TRBV9 and TRBJ1-1, with D perhaps TRBD1 (5 bases). Germline CDR1 SGDLS, CDR2 YYNGEE. Trimming pared 0 bases from V and 0 bases from J, leaving 12 bases between. This CDR3 has 16 amino acids. Here the CDR3 DNA reads TGTGCCAGCAGCGTAGCTATCAACAGGTTGAACACTGAAGCTTTCTTT. Protein: CASSVAINRLNTEAFF.

This clone was picked up one time. The chain recombines TRBV6-1 with TRBJ1-2; 8 nucleotides line up with TRBD1. This CDR3 is 19 amino acids long. Germline V lookup: CDR1 MNHNS, CDR2 SASEGT. V shed 1 base and J 0 bases; nucleotides not matched to a gene: 13. CDR3: CASSEVMRQGMGTNYGYTF. CDR3 bases: TGTGCCAGCAGTGAAGTGATGCGACAGGGGATGGGGACTAACTATGGCTACACCTTC.

The genes are TRBV24-1 and TRBJ1-1; unclear D gene. Germline CDR1 is KGHDR and CDR2 is SFDVKD. CDR3 length equals 12 residues. Trimming left V 4 bases short and J 8 bases short, with 10 bases between. The CDR3 protein is CATSDRGLEAFF. The CDR3 bases are TGTGCCACCAGTGACAGAGGGCTGGAAGCTTTCTTT.

The gene calls are TRBV3-1 (or the pseudogene TRBV3-2) and TRBJ1-5; a possible D gene is TRBD1 (5 bases). Trimming pared 2 bases from V and 0 bases from J, leaving 8 bases between. Per the germline V gene, CDR1 is LGHDT and CDR2 is YNNKEL (reference sequence). The CDR3 length is 15 residues. The CDR3 is CASSQQGVSNQPQHF. The CDR3 DNA follows: TGTGCCAGCAGCCAACAGGGCGTTAGCAATCAGCCCCAGCATTTT.

The chain links TRBV3-1 (or the pseudogene TRBV3-2) to TRBJ1-1; D remains ambiguous. This CDR3 region has 13 residues. V was cut by 1 base and J by 6 bases, with 9 bases left in between. Germline V CDR1 and CDR2: LGHDT, YNNKEL (reference sequence). This CDR3 reads CASSQAIGAEAFF. CDR3 nucleotides: TGTGCCAGCAGCCAAGCCATCGGGGCTGAAGCTTTCTTT.

The CDR3 sequence is CASRPGTDNTEAFF. The CDR3 coding sequence is TGCGCCAGCAGACCTGGGACAGATAACACTGAAGCTTTCTTT. The chain is built from TRBV5-1 and TRBJ1-1, with TRBD1 identical over 7 bases. Germline assignment: CDR1 SGHRS and CDR2 YFSETQ. The V gene end was trimmed by 5 bases and the J gene end by 2 bases; junction bases not matched to a gene: 6. CDR3 length: 14 residues.

This chain links TRBV7-2 with TRBJ1-1; D remains ambiguous. V lost 1 base and J 5 bases, leaving 11 bases between the germline ends. The germline V gene has CDR1 SGHTA and CDR2 FQGNSA. The length of the CDR3 is 14 residues. CDR3 residues: CASSLGGKLTEAFF. The CDR3 DNA is TGTGCCAGCAGCTTAGGAGGGAAATTGACTGAAGCTTTCTTT. The whole variable domain, filled in from reference TRBV7-2 and TRBJ1-1, reads GAGVSQSPSNKVTEKGKDVELRCDPISGHTALYWYRQSLGQGLEFLIYFQGNSAPDKSGLPSDRFSAERTGGSVSTLTIQRTQQEDSAVYLCASSLGGKLTEAFFGQGTRLTVV.

The V call is TRBV3-1 (or the pseudogene TRBV3-2), the J call TRBJ2-7; D possibly corresponds to TRBD2 (5 bases). The CDR3 contains 14 residues. Germline loops: CDR1 LGHDT, CDR2 YNNKEL (reference sequence). Deletions cut 1 base from V and 0 bases from J, with 7 bases between. The CDR3 spells CASSQVGSSYEQYF. CDR3 in DNA: TGTGCCAGCAGCCAAGTTGGGAGCTCCTACGAGCAGTACTTC.

The chain couples TRBV10-3 to TRBJ2-3; D ambiguous. Trimming removed 0 bases at V and 0 bases at J, with 4 bases between. Per the germline V gene, CDR1 is ENHRY and CDR2 is SYGVKD. This CDR3 has 14 amino acids. As DNA, the CDR3 is TGTGCCATCAGTGAGTCTCCTAGCACAGATACGCAGTATTTT. Amino acids: CAISESPSTDTQYF.

V is TRBV19 and J is TRBJ1-6; 7 bases match TRBD1. This CDR3 is 19 amino acids long. After removal of 2 bases from V and 8 bases from J, the junction contained 18 bases not matched to a gene. The germline V gene has CDR1 LNHDA and CDR2 SQIVND (reference sequence). As DNA, the CDR3 is TGTGCCAGTAGTATAAAGGGGGCTGCCGGGGGACTTGGCGATTCACCCCTCCACTTT. This encodes CASSIKGAAGGLGDSPLHF.

The chain is built from TRBV7-2 and TRBJ1-3; 8 positions match TRBD1. Germline V lookup: CDR1 SGHTA, CDR2 FQGNSA. After removal of 5 bases from V and 7 bases from J, the junction contained 10 bases not matched to a gene. This CDR3 is built from 15 residues. The CDR3 region is CASSPNSGGGNTIYF. The CDR3 DNA reads as TGTGCCAGCAGCCCCAATTCAGGGGGCGGGAACACCATATATTTT.

The V gene is TRBV28, the J gene TRBJ2-7; possible D gene TRBD1, 6 bases. This CDR3 is built from 14 residues. Deletions cut 4 bases from V and 5 bases from J, with 15 bases between. Per the germline V gene, CDR1 is MDHEN and CDR2 is SYDVKM. The CDR3 loop reads CASSSTGRDDEQYF. The DNA of the CDR3 is TGTGCCAGCAGTTCGACAGGTCGGGACGACGAGCAGTACTTC.